This T cell receptor beta chain came from a study of siplizumab effects on memory and regulatory T cells. General study results and limits: Confirmation was lacking for the suppressive function of proliferating Tregs derived from siplizumab cultures. It seemed that naive T cells were more diverse than memory cells and were major contributors to the alloresponse. Treg-derived clones made up an average of roughly 66% of mappable alloreactive CD4+ clones with siplizumab and roughly 29% in controls.

Profiled with immunoSEQ multiplex PCR; TCRdb holds only in-frame clones, not every one. The data hold around 110,000 clones, with roughly 94% observed a single time. Points on this clone: Antigen specificity is unknown.

CDR1 SGHRS and CDR2 YFSETQ come from the germline V gene. This CDR3 is 14 amino acids long. The ends were cut back, 4 bases at V and 4 bases at J, with 14 bases in the middle. Sequenced input: non-Treg CD4+ T cells sorted from blood. This rearrangement joins TRBV5-1 to TRBJ1-1; D call uncertain. This receptor was obtained from a human donor in good health. CDR3 in amino acids: CASSEVAWGTEAFF. CDR3 DNA sequence: TGCGCCAGCAGCGAAGTCGCGTGGGGCACTGAAGCTTTCTTT.